Shown below are 27 T cell receptor beta chains from a single sample sequenced in a study of cytomegalovirus exposure and HLA in healthy donors. Clones were sequenced by immunoSEQ multiplex PCR, and TCRdb holds only the in-frame ones, with some missing. The data hold approximately 150,000 clones, with more than 80% observed a single time. The sequencing input was PBMCs. The receptor source for this set is a woman aged 18-35 years in good health and CMV-seropositive.

The chain links TRBV4-1 to TRBJ1-2; 7 bases match TRBD1. The CDR3 has 14 amino acids. The V gene's germline CDR1 is MGHRA and CDR2 YSYEKL. Trimming took 4 bases from V and 5 from J; bases not matched to a gene: 7. The CDR3 DNA is TGCGCCAGCAGCCCTCCTCAGGGGGAATATGGCTACACCTTC. Translating it yields CASSPPQGEYGYTF.

This chain's CDR3 is CASSLVAGGTGELFF. The CDR3 coding sequence is TGCGCCAGCAGCTTGGTTGCAGGGGGTACCGGGGAGCTGTTTTTT. The V call is TRBV5-1, the J call TRBJ2-2; 7 positions match TRBD1. Losses at the gene ends were 0 bases for V and 5 bases for J; bases not matched to a gene: 4. The germline V gene has CDR1 SGHRS and CDR2 YFSETQ. The CDR3 extends over 15 amino acids.

The chain recombines TRBV27 with TRBJ1-2; 11 bases map to TRBD1. This CDR3 is 20 amino acids long. Germline CDR1 is MNHEY and CDR2 is SMNVEV (reference sequence). V dropped 0 bases and J dropped 1; count of bases not matched to a gene: 13. DNA of the CDR3: TGTGCCAGCAGTTTATCGCTCAAACCGGGACAGGGGGTCCGTAACTATGGCTACACCTTC. Protein product: CASSLSLKPGQGVRNYGYTF.

This chain uses TRBV10-1 with TRBJ1-2, with D possibly TRBD1 on 6 matching bases. CDR3 size: 15 residues. CDR1 and CDR2 (germline): WNHNN, SYGVQD (reference sequence). Trimming removed 6 bases at V and 4 bases at J, with 18 bases between. CDR3 bases: TGCGCCAGCAGAATACAGGGTCGGCTAGGCTATGGCTACACCTTC. It yields the protein CASRIQGRLGYGYTF.

The CDR3 sequence is CASSLGLAETYNEQFF. DNA of the CDR3: TGTGCCAGCAGCTTAGGACTAGCGGAGACCTACAATGAGCAGTTCTTC. J is TRBJ2-1 and V is TRBV7-6; 9 nucleotides line up with TRBD2. This CDR3 comprises 16 residues. The V gene's germline CDR1 is SGHVS and CDR2 FNYEAQ. Losses at the gene ends were 1 base for V and 2 bases for J; bases not matched to a gene: 3.

This chain links TRBV10-3 with TRBJ2-7; TRBD1 aligns across 8 bases. This CDR3 spans 13 amino acids. Unmatched junction bases numbered 4, after V lost 4 bases and J lost 5 bases. Germline assignment: CDR1 ENHRY and CDR2 SYGVKD. The CDR3 DNA is TGTGCCATCAGTGGGACAGGGATGGACGAGCAGTACTTC. Translated: CAISGTGMDEQYF.

This chain connects TRBV13 to TRBJ2-2, with 12 bases identical to TRBD2. Germline V gene sequence: CDR1 PRHDT, CDR2 FYEKMQ (reference sequence). Trimming took 5 bases from V and 3 from J; bases not matched to a gene: 4. The CDR3 runs to 16 residues. The DNA of the CDR3 is TGTGCCAGCAGCCCCCGACTAGCGGGGGACACCGGGGAGCTGTTTTTT. It yields the protein CASSPRLAGDTGELFF. Looking up the rest from reference TRBV13 and TRBJ2-2 gives the full variable domain: AAGVIQSPRHLIKEKRETATLKCYPIPRHDTVYWYQQGPGQDPQFLISFYEKMQSDKGSIPDRFSAQQFSDYHSELNMSSLELGDSALYFCASSPRLAGDTGELFFGEGSRLTVL.

This chain links TRBV14 with TRBJ2-7; D ambiguous. Trimming took 3 bases from V and 2 from J, leaving 5 bases between them. Germline-derived CDR1 and CDR2 are SGHDN and FVKESK. This CDR3 region has 12 residues. The CDR3 nucleotides are TGTGCCAGCAGCCACAGCGCCTACGAGCAGTACTTC. This encodes CASSHSAYEQYF.

V usage is TRBV29-1 and J usage is TRBJ2-4; D uncertain. The CDR3 runs 14 residues. Trimming took off 4 bases at V and 0 bases at J, with 10 bases between the two ends. Germline V gene lookup returns CDR1 SQVTM and CDR2 ANQGSEA. The CDR3 protein is CSVALRLAKNIQYF. In nucleotides, the CDR3 is TGCAGCGTTGCTCTCCGTCTAGCCAAAAACATTCAGTACTTC.

The rearrangement joins TRBV5-6 to TRBJ1-2, with D hard to call. V was shortened by 0 bases and J by 4 bases, with 10 bases between the two germline ends. Germline lookup yields CDR1 SGHDT and CDR2 YYEEEE. The CDR3 covers 14 residues. The CDR3 DNA reads as TGTGCCAGCAGCTTGGATCCCTCTGTCTATGGCTACACCTTC. It is translated as CASSLDPSVYGYTF.

CDR3 coding DNA: TGTGCTCAGGGGACTGAAGCTTTCTTT. This translates into CAQGTEAFF. The chain recombines TRBV2 with TRBJ1-1; perhaps TRBD1 as D (6 bases). The CDR3 has 9 amino acids. The germline CDR1 and CDR2 sequences are SNHLY and FYNNEI. The full variable domain, with the rest looked up from reference TRBV2 and TRBJ1-1, is EPEVTQTPSHQVTQMGQEVILRCVPISNHLYFYWYRQILGQKVEFLVSFYNNEISEKSEIFDDQFSVERPDGSNFTLKIRSTKLEDSAMYFCAQGTEAFFGQGTRLTVV.

This rearrangement joins TRBV11-2 to TRBJ2-5; TRBD2 might be the D (6 bases). CDR3 length equals 15 residues. The germline V gene encodes CDR1 SGHAT and CDR2 FQNNGV. Trimming stripped 3 bases from V and 2 bases from J, with 13 bases between. CDR3 loop: CASSFEGLDQETQYF. The CDR3 DNA is TGTGCCAGCAGCTTTGAGGGACTTGATCAAGAGACCCAGTACTTC.

The chain recombines TRBV7-9 with TRBJ1-1; 7 bases map to TRBD1. This CDR3 has 16 amino acids. Trimming removed 5 bases from V and 1 base from J; junction bases left unmatched: 10. CDR1 and CDR2 (germline): SEHNR, FQNEAQ (reference sequence). CDR3: CASSNPSDRENTEAFF. CDR3 bases: TGTGCCAGCAGCAACCCCTCAGACAGGGAGAACACTGAAGCTTTCTTT.

This clone appeared once. J is TRBJ2-3 and V is TRBV5-4; tentatively, D is TRBD2 (5 bases). The CDR3 is made up of 15 amino acids. Germline V gene lookup returns CDR1 SGHNT and CDR2 YYREEE (reference sequence). Trimming stripped 0 bases from V and 2 bases from J, with 10 bases between. The CDR3 loop reads CASSLGSGDTDTQYF. The CDR3 coding sequence is TGTGCCAGCAGCTTGGGGAGCGGAGACACAGATACGCAGTATTTT.

The chain couples TRBV20-1 to TRBJ1-2, with D uncertain. This CDR3 region has 11 residues. Per the germline V gene, CDR1 is DFQATT and CDR2 is SNEGSKA (reference sequence). CDR3 loop: CRGGPVFGYTF. Here the CDR3 DNA reads TGCAGGGGAGGTCCGGTTTTTGGCTACACCTTC.

The chain carries TRBV21-1 and TRBJ2-7; TRBD1 reflects the table's D call only, with no check against the DNA. TRBV21-1 represents a pseudogene. This CDR3 comprises 16 residues. DNA for the CDR3: TGTGCCAGCAGCAAAGGTCGTAGGCAGGGTTTCTACGAGCAGTACTTC. Translated: CASSKGRRQGFYEQYF.

The genes are TRBV6-1 and TRBJ2-7; D may be TRBD2 (5 bases). The CDR3 extends over 15 amino acids. Trimming cost V 10 bases and J 0 bases, with 19 bases left between them. Germline values: CDR1 MNHNS, CDR2 SASEGT. The CDR3 spells CATKTEDSSSYEQYF. CDR3 sequence (DNA): TGTGCCACAAAAACCGAGGACTCGAGCTCCTACGAGCAGTACTTC.

The rearrangement joins TRBV5-1 to TRBJ1-3; no firm D call. Germline V gives CDR1 SGHRS, CDR2 YFSETQ. The ends were cut back, 0 bases at V and 2 bases at J, with 6 bases in the middle. CDR3 size: 14 residues. The CDR3, as DNA: TGCGCCAGCAGCTTGGGGGAGACTGGAAACACCATATATTTT. Protein sequence: CASSLGETGNTIYF. Full variable domain (remainder filled in from reference TRBV5-1 and TRBJ1-3): KAGVTQTPRYLIKTRGQQVTLSCSPISGHRSVSWYQQTPGQGLQFLFEYFSETQRNKGNFPGRFSGRQFSNSRSEMNVSTLELGDSALYLCASSLGETGNTIYFGEGSWLTVV.

The chain recombines TRBV27 with TRBJ2-7, with D maybe TRBD1 (5 bases). Germline V gene data show CDR1 as MNHEY and CDR2 as SMNVEV (reference sequence). With 5 bases removed from V and 2 bases from J, the gap between germline ends came to 10 bases. The CDR3 consists of 13 residues. CDR3 sequence: CASSRQGAYEQYF. In DNA form, the CDR3 reads TGTGCCAGCAGTAGACAAGGGGCCTACGAGCAGTACTTC.

This clone came up once. The CDR3 loop is CASRAGGEETQYF. As DNA, the CDR3 is TGTGCCAGCCGAGCAGGGGGCGAAGAGACCCAGTACTTC. The rearrangement uses TRBV19 and TRBJ2-5, with 8 positions matching TRBD1. V dropped 9 bases and J dropped 3; count of bases not matched to a gene: 6. CDR1 and CDR2 (germline): LNHDA, SQIVND (reference sequence). This CDR3 has 13 residues.

The chain employs TRBV5-1 and TRBJ2-2; 14 bases fit TRBD2. Trimming at V came to 0 bases and at J to 6 bases, leaving 4 bases not matched to a gene. The CDR3 has 17 residues. Germline V gives CDR1 SGHRS, CDR2 YFSETQ. The DNA of the CDR3 is TGCGCCAGCAGCTTGGGACTAGCGGGGGGGCCGTCCGGGGAGCTGTTTTTT. It yields the protein CASSLGLAGGPSGELFF.

This clone has a single count. The genes are TRBV7-9 and TRBJ1-5; D is perhaps TRBD1 (5 bases). The germline V gene has CDR1 SEHNR and CDR2 FQNEAQ (reference sequence). The CDR3 has 13 amino acids. The germline V and J ends were trimmed by 8 bases and 9 bases, with 17 bases remaining between them. Here the CDR3 DNA reads TGTGCCAGCGAACCCGACGGCGGGGGGCCCCAGCATTTT. Residues: CASEPDGGGPQHF.

The CDR3, as DNA: TGTGCCAGCAGCTCGACAGGGGGAGAAGAGACCCAGTACTTC. Translating it yields CASSSTGGEETQYF. The J gene is TRBJ2-5, the V gene TRBV7-9, with 9 bases identical to TRBD1. Germline values: CDR1 SEHNR, CDR2 FQNEAQ (reference sequence). The CDR3 consists of 14 residues. V trimming: 4 bases; J trimming: 3 bases; junction bases outside the gene matches: 3.

This rearrangement joins TRBV28 to TRBJ1-1; D possibly corresponds to TRBD1 (6 bases). Trimming cost V 2 bases and J 10 bases, with 14 bases left between them. Looked up from germline, CDR1 is MDHEN and CDR2 is SYDVKM. CDR3 length: 13 amino acids. The CDR3 DNA follows: TGTGCCAGCAGTTTAGTGGGGGCTCTTGGAGCTTTCTTT. Its translation is CASSLVGALGAFF.

The chain carries TRBV2 and TRBJ2-7; tentative D call: TRBD2 (6 bases). This CDR3 has 15 amino acids. V lost 5 bases to trimming and J lost 1 base, with 15 bases between them. Germline V gene lookup returns CDR1 SNHLY and CDR2 FYNNEI. CDR3 loop: CASSTGLRGSYEQYF. The CDR3 DNA follows: TGTGCCAGCAGTACCGGACTACGAGGGTCCTACGAGCAGTACTTC. Drawing the rest from reference TRBV2 and TRBJ2-7, the complete variable domain is EPEVTQTPSHQVTQMGQEVILRCVPISNHLYFYWYRQILGQKVEFLVSFYNNEISEKSEIFDDQFSVERPDGSNFTLKIRSTKLEDSAMYFCASSTGLRGSYEQYFGPGTRLTVT.

This clone was recorded only once. V is TRBV18 and J is TRBJ2-1; D not certain. V was clipped by 1 base and J by 14 bases, with 24 bases between them. This CDR3 spans 16 amino acids. In germline, CDR1 is KGHSH, CDR2 LQKENI. This CDR3 is CASSPHRIPSQSRKFF. In DNA form, the CDR3 reads TGTGCCAGCTCACCACACCGAATACCCAGTCAATCGAGGAAGTTCTTC.

This chain connects TRBV7-9 to TRBJ2-1; TRBD2 agrees at 11 bases. The CDR3 runs 16 residues. V trimming: 5 bases; J trimming: 10 bases; junction bases outside the gene matches: 13. Germline V gene sequence: CDR1 SEHNR, CDR2 FQNEAQ (reference sequence). CDR3 nucleotide sequence: TGTGCCAGCAGCCCGACCGGGGCTAGCGGGAGGAACGAGCAGTTCTTC. Its translation: CASSPTGASGRNEQFF.